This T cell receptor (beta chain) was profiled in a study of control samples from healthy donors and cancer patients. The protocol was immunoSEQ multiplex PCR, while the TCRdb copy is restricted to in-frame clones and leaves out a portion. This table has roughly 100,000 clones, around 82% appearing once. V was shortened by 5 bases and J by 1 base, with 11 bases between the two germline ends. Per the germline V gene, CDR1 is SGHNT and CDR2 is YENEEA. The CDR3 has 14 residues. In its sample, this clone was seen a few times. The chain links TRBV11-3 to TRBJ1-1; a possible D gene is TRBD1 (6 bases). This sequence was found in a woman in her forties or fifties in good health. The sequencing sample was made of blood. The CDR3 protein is CASSPGHPNTEAFF. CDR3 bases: TGTGCCAGCAGCCCGGGACACCCGAACACTGAAGCTTTCTTT.